The clone carrying this T cell receptor beta chain appeared a few times. What it binds is not known. The sample originates from a study of beta chain features in type 1 diabetes. Sequenced material consisted of expressed TCRB transcripts (all of the isolated RNA was reverse transcribed). Sequenced by immunoSEQ multiplex PCR; TCRdb stores in-frame clones only, minus some. The top ten clones hold roughly 0.43% of a sample with 130,000 to 150,000 clones, 40% to 55% of them seen once. J lost 3 bases, V lost 6 bases, and 7 bases had no gene match. The V gene's germline CDR1 is SQVTM and CDR2 ANQGSEA. This CDR3 contains 15 residues. A single heparinised blood sample, averaging approximately 100 mL, was obtained per donor. Cells sorted by CD45RO/CCR7/CD25/CD127/CD95/CD27 comprised CD4+ naive, central memory, regulatory and stem cell-like memory cells. Purity of each sorted population was above 95%. Study conclusions and caveats: Relative to healthy donors, patients appeared to have naive, central memory and Treg TCRB repertoires that were more similar.

The chain employs TRBV29-1 and TRBJ2-1; 11 nucleotides match TRBD2. The specimen sequenced was Tregs from blood. The TCR comes from a man aged 18 to 29 in good health. CDR3 amino acids: CSVGGTSGRYNEQFF. The CDR3 DNA is TGCAGCGTAGGCGGGACTAGCGGACGCTACAATGAGCAGTTCTTC.